Sequencing of this T cell receptor (beta chain) was carried out in a study of blood T cell repertoires in COVID-19. J lost 2 bases, V lost 7 bases, and 2 bases had no gene match. The CDR3 consists of 12 residues. Germline V gene data show CDR1 as MNHEY and CDR2 as SMNVEV (reference sequence). For this clone: Other nucleotide sequences in the sample specify the same CDR3.

Repertoires were generated with immunoSEQ multiplex PCR, while TCRdb's copy carries only in-frame clones and drops some. The data show roughly 280,000 clones, around 90% seen once. V is TRBV27 and J is TRBJ2-7, with 7 nucleotides matching TRBD2. This TCR was recovered from a man aged 35 to 55 who had been exposed to COVID-19. The sequencing input was PBMCs or T cells enriched from blood (not recorded which). As DNA, the CDR3 is TGTGCCAGCAAGAGCGGGGCCTACGAGCAGTACTTC. Translating gives CASKSGAYEQYF.